Detailed here is one TCR beta chain. The authors ran the assay at deep level. Data came from immunoSEQ multiplex PCR; TCRdb stores just in-frame clones and leaves some out. The table shows 2 million to 3 million clones, with approximately 93% occurring only once. Donors were Caucasian adults residing in Nashville, Tennessee, USA. It was into CD45RA+ naive and CD45RA-negative memory subsets that the CD4+ cells were split. These data belong to a study of shared clonotypes between healthy human individuals. This CDR3 has 19 amino acids. Germline trimming cut 0 bases from V and 3 bases from J; bases unmatched to any gene: 15. Germline V CDR1 and CDR2: GTSNPN, SVGIG (reference sequence).

The receptor's source is a man between 18 and 35 years old in good health. Some clones in this sample may be carry-over from other donors' samples. This chain connects TRBV30 to TRBJ1-2, with 11 bases aligning to TRBD1. Sequencing used naive CD4+ T cells from PBMCs. Specified subset: CD45RA+ positively selected. DNA for the CDR3: TGTGCCTGGAGTGTTCTTTACGGGACAGGGGGGCGAGACGACTATGGCTACACCTTC. This sequence encodes CAWSVLYGTGGRDDYGYTF.